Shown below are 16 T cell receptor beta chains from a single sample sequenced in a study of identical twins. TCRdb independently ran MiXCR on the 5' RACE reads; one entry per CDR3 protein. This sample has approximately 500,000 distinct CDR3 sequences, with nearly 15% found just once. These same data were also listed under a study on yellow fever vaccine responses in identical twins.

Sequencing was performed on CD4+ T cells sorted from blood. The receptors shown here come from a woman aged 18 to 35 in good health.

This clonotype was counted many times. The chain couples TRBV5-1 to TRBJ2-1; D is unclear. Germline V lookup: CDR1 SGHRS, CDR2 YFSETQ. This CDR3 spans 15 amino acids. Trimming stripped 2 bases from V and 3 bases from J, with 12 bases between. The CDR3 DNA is TGCGCCAGCAGCTTCGGTACAGCTAACTACAATGAGCAGTTCTTC. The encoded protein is CASSFGTANYNEQFF.

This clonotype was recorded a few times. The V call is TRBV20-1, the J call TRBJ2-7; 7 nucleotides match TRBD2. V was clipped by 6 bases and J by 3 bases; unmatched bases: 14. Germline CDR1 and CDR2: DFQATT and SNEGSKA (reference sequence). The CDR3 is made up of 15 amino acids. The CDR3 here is CSAPSRVAGDYEQYV. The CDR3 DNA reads TGCAGTGCCCCATCGCGGGTCGCGGGGGACTACGAGCAGTACGTC.

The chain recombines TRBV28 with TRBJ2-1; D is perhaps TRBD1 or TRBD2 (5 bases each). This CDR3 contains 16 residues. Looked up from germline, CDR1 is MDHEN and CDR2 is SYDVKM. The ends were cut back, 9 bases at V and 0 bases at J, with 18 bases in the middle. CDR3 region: CASITGTRSSYNEQFF. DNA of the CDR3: TGTGCCAGTATAACCGGGACGAGAAGCTCCTACAATGAGCAGTTCTTC.

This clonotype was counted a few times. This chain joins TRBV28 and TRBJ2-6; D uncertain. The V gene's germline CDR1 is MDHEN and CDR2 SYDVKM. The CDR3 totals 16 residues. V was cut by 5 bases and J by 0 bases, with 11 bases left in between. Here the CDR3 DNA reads TGTGCCAGCAGTCCCCCCCTGAGCTCTGGGGCCAACGTCCTGACTTTC. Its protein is CASSPPLSSGANVLTF.

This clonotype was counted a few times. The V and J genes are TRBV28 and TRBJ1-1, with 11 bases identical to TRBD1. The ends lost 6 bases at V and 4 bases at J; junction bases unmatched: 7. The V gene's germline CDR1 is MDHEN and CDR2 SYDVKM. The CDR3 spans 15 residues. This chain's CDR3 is CASRPTGTGGTEAFF. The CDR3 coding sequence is TGTGCCAGCAGGCCTACTGGGACAGGGGGCACTGAAGCTTTCTTT.

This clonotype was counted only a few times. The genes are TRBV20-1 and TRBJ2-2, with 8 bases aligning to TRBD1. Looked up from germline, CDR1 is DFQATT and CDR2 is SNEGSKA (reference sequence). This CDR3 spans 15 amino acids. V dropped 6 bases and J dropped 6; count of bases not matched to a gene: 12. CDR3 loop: CSASGAGGAAGELFF. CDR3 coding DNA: TGCAGTGCCTCCGGGGCAGGGGGCGCGGCCGGGGAGCTGTTTTTT.

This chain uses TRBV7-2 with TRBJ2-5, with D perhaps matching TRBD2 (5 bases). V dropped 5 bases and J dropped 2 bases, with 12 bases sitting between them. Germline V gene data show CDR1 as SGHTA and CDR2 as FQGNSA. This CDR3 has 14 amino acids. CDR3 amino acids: CASSRPGFQETQYF. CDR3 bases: TGTGCCAGCAGCCGCCCGGGGTTTCAAGAGACCCAGTACTTC. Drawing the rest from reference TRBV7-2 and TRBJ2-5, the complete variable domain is GAGVSQSPSNKVTEKGKDVELRCDPISGHTALYWYRQSLGQGLEFLIYFQGNSAPDKSGLPSDRFSAERTGGSVSTLTIQRTQQEDSAVYLCASSRPGFQETQYFGPGTRLLVL.

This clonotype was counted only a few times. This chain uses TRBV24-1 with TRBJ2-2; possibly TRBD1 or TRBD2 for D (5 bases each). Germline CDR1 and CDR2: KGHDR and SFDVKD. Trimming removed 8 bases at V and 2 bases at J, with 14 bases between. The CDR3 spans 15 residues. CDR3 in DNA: TGTGCCACCAAAGCCGGGACGGACAACACCGGGGAGCTGTTTTTT. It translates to CATKAGTDNTGELFF.

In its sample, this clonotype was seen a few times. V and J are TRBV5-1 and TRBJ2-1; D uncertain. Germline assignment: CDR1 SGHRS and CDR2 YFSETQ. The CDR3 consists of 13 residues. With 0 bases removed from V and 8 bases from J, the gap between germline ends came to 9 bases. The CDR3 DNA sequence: TGCGCCAGCAGCTTGGCTCAGGCTTATGAGCAGTTCTTC. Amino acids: CASSLAQAYEQFF.

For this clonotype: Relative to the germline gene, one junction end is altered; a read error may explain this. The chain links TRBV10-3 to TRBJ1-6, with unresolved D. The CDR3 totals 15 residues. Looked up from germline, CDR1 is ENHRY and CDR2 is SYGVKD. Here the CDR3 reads CAARTPSSYNSPLHF. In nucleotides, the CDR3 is TGTGCCGCGCGTACCCCGAGCTCTTATAACTCACCCCTCCACTTT.

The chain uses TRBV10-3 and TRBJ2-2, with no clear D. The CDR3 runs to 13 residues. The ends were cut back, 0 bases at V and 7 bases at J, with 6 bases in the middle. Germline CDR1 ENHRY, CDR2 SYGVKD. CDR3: CAISESGFGELFF. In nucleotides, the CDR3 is TGTGCCATCAGTGAGTCGGGGTTCGGGGAGCTGTTTTTT.

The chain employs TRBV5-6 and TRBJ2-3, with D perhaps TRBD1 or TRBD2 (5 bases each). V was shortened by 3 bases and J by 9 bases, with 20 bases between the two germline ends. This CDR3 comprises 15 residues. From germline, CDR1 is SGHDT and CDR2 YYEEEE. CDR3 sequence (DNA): TGTGCCAGCAGCTGGGCAGGGCCCGTCACGGGGACGCAGTATTTT. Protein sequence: CASSWAGPVTGTQYF.

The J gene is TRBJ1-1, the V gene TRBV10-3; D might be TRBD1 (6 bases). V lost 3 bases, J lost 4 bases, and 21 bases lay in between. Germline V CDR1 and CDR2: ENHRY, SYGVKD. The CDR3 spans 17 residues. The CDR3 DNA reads TGTGCCATCAGTGATTACCCGGGGGGGGCTTCGCGCACTGAAGCTTTCTTT. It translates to CAISDYPGGASRTEAFF.

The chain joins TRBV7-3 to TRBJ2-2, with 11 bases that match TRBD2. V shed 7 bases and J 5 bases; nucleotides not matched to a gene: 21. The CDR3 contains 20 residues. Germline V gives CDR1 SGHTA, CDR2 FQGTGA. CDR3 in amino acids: CASMMTRGLADLEGTGELFF. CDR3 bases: TGTGCCAGCATGATGACCAGGGGACTAGCGGACCTCGAGGGGACCGGGGAGCTGTTTTTT.

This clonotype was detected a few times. The DNA for the CDR3 is TGCGCCAGCGGAGGCCTTAACTCCTACAATGAGCAGTTCTTC. As protein: CASGGLNSYNEQFF. The chain recombines TRBV5-1 with TRBJ2-1, with a possible D match to TRBD2 (5 bases). Looked up from germline, CDR1 is SGHRS and CDR2 is YFSETQ. Between the trimmed V and J ends, which lost 7 bases and 0 bases, there was a span of 11 bases. This CDR3 has 14 amino acids. The full variable domain, in which reference TRBV5-1 and TRBJ2-1 provide the parts outside the CDR3, is KAGVTQTPRYLIKTRGQQVTLSCSPISGHRSVSWYQQTPGQGLQFLFEYFSETQRNKGNFPGRFSGRQFSNSRSEMNVSTLELGDSALYLCASGGLNSYNEQFFGPGTRLTVL.

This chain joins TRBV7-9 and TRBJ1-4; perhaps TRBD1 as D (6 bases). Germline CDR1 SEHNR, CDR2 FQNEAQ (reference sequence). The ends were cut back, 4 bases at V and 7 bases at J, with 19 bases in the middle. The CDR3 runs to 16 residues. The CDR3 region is CASSSPAGGRSEKLFF. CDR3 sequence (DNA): TGTGCCAGCAGCTCCCCGGCGGGGGGGCGAAGTGAAAAACTGTTTTTT.